This T cell receptor (beta chain) was observed in a study of cytotoxic CD8 clonotypes in ibrutinib-treated CLL. At the level of the study: Partial responders around 24, complete 2; some twelve progressed and approximately 15 stayed in remission by median about 5.5 years. Each sample contained, on average, approximately 270,000 productive templates and nearly 95,000 productive rearrangements.

General observations from the study: Pretreatment clonality was elevated relative to age-matched healthy donors and paralleled circulating CD8+ T-cell counts.

The CDR3 extends over 12 amino acids. The germline CDR1 and CDR2 sequences are ENHRY and SYGVKD. J was trimmed by 9 bases and V by 10 bases; bases with no gene match: 6. The data were produced by immunoSEQ multiplex PCR, yet TCRdb's version contains in-frame clones alone and is incomplete. The sample has about 130,000 clones; less than 90% are singletons. A remark on this clone: Its antigen is unknown.

V gene TRBV10-3 combines with J gene TRBJ1-4; 9 bases agree with TRBD1. This sequence originates from a human donor with chronic lymphocytic leukemia. Here the sequenced sample was PBMCs, taken after 24 months of ibrutinib treatment. CDR3 sequence: CATAGTGKKLFF. The CDR3 DNA sequence: TGTGCCACCGCCGGGACAGGGAAAAAACTGTTTTTT.